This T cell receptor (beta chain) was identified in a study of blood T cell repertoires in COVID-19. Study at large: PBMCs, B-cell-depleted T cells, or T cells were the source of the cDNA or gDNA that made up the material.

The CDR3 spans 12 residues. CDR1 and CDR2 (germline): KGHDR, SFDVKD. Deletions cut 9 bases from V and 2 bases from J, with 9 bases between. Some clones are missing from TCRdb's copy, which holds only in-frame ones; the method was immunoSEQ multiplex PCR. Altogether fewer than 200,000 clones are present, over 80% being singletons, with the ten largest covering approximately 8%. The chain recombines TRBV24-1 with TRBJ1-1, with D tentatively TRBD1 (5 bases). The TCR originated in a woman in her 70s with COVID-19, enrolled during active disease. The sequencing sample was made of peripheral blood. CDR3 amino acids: CATSDINTEAFF. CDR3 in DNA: TGTGCCACCTCGGACATTAACACTGAAGCTTTCTTT.